This entry describes one T cell receptor beta chain. Data came from immunoSEQ multiplex PCR; TCRdb stores just in-frame clones and leaves some out. The table lists 110,000 or so clones, around 84% of them singletons. This sample is drawn from a study of blood T cell repertoires in COVID-19. The germline V gene encodes CDR1 MNHNY and CDR2 SVGAGI (reference sequence). V was pared by 2 bases and J by 5 bases, with 4 bases between. This CDR3 is 12 amino acids long. Sequencing was done on a sample of peripheral blood. This chain uses TRBV6-6 with TRBJ1-5; D is unclear. The receptor was derived from a man aged 35 to 55 with acute or convalescent COVID-19. The chain's CDR3 is CASSYPDQPQHF. The CDR3 bases are TGTGCCAGCAGTTACCCAGATCAGCCCCAGCATTTT.